The clone carrying this T cell receptor (beta chain) was detected ten times or more. These data originate in a study of neurological immune-mediated disorders. In germline, CDR1 is SGHRS, CDR2 YFSETQ. J lost 6 bases, V lost 2 bases, and 10 bases had no gene match. CDR3 length: 16 residues. Over 170 million TCR-beta sequences from 15-18 subjects came out of each sequencing run. TCRdb called the 5' RACE reads again in MiXCR, with one record for every CDR3 protein. The sample lists about 59,000 distinct CDR3 sequences; roughly an eighth were seen once. Sequencing input: PBMCs. The source of this sequence is a woman aged 55-70 years with HTLV-1-associated myelopathy (HAM/TSP). The V gene is TRBV5-1, the J gene TRBJ1-5, with TRBD1 matching 8 bases. This CDR3 is CASSFGQGDGSQPQHF. Written as DNA, the CDR3 is TGCGCCAGCAGCTTCGGACAGGGAGATGGGAGTCAGCCCCAGCATTTT.